This T cell receptor (beta chain) stems from a study of early T cells in non-severe SARS-CoV-2 infection. This clonotype was observed a handful of times. Each CDR3 protein gets one entry after TCRdb re-called the 5' RACE reads with MiXCR. Of around 53,000 distinct CDR3 sequences in the sample, around 9.1% are singletons; the top ten hold roughly 8.3%. Trimming took 6 bases from V and 2 from J, leaving 14 bases between them. The CDR3 covers 15 residues. Looked up from germline, CDR1 is SGHVS and CDR2 is FNYEAQ. The chain joins TRBV7-6 to TRBJ2-1, with D unresolved. This TCR was sampled from an adult who was a healthcare worker with PCR-confirmed SARS-CoV-2 infection or an uninfected control (not recorded which). Sequences were obtained from whole blood. The CDR3 protein is CASRDGPSPYNEQFF. The CDR3 bases are TGTGCCAGCAGAGATGGCCCGTCACCCTACAATGAGCAGTTCTTC.